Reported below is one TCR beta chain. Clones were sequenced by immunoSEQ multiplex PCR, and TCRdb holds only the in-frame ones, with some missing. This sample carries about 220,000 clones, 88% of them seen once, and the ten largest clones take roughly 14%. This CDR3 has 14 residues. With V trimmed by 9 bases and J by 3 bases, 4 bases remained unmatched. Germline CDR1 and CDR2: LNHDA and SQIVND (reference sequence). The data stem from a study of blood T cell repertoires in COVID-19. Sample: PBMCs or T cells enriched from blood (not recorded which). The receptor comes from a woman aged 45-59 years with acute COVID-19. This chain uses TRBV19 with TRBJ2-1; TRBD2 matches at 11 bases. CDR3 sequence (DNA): TGTGCCAGCGCGGGGACTAGCGGCTACAATGAGCAGTTCTTC. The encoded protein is CASAGTSGYNEQFF.